Below are 20 T cell receptor beta chains sequenced from a single sample in a study of naive and memory T cell subsets. Two oligonucleotides, mixed equimolar, formed the beta constant-region primer covering TRBC1 and TRBC2. Nested alpha and beta constant-region primers with the SP2 primer drove four PCR rounds on ligated cDNA. TCRdb fed the UMI-ligation and nested PCR reads into MiXCR, producing one record per CDR3 protein. The top ten hold about 0.11% of the sample, which has around 140,000 distinct CDR3 sequences, 20% to 25% seen once. Whole-study results and caveats: Possibly reflecting memory cells re-expressing CD45RA, a few larger clonotypes occurred in naive repertoires, especially CD8.

Their antigen targets remain unknown. The sequencing input was naive CD4+ T cells from blood. The receptors come from a human donor in good health.

This clonotype was found once. The rearrangement links TRBV19 to TRBJ2-1, with TRBD2 matching over 10 bases. V shed 3 bases and J 7 bases; nucleotides not matched to a gene: 24. The germline V gene encodes CDR1 LNHDA and CDR2 SQIVND (reference sequence). The length of the CDR3 is 21 residues. CDR3 nucleotide sequence: TGTGCCAGTAGTATGGCATCTAGCGGGAGTACCCCCGGGTCGGGCGGGAATGAGCAGTTCTTC. Amino acids: CASSMASSGSTPGSGGNEQFF.

Only a few counts were recorded for this clonotype. The chain recombines TRBV6-2 or TRBV6-3 with TRBJ2-1; no reliable D call. CDR1 is MNHEY, CDR2 SVGEGT, per germline. V lost 2 bases and J 9 bases, leaving 11 bases between the germline ends. This CDR3 comprises 13 residues. The CDR3 loop reads CASSYLGLAEQFF. The CDR3 nucleotides read TGTGCCAGCAGTTACCTCGGCCTGGCTGAGCAGTTCTTC.

The V call is TRBV29-1, the J call TRBJ2-4; D gene uncertain. V was clipped by 5 bases and J by 1 base, with 9 bases between them. Germline CDR1 and CDR2: SQVTM and ANQGSEA. The CDR3 consists of 13 residues. The CDR3 region is CSVLLDAKNIQYF. CDR3 sequence (DNA): TGCAGCGTTCTTCTGGACGCCAAAAACATTCAGTACTTC.

Only a few counts were recorded for this clonotype. The chain carries TRBV29-1 and TRBJ2-6, with a possible D match to TRBD2 (5 bases). The V end lost 5 bases, the J end lost 2 bases, and 13 bases lay between the germline ends. The CDR3 totals 15 residues. Germline values: CDR1 SQVTM, CDR2 ANQGSEA. Written as DNA, the CDR3 is TGCAGCGTTACTAGTCGGGGTCCTGGGGCCAACGTCCTGACTTTC. Protein sequence: CSVTSRGPGANVLTF. Supplemented by reference TRBV29-1 and TRBJ2-6, the full variable domain reads SAVISQKPSRDICQRGTSLTIQCQVDSQVTMMFWYRQQPGQSLTLIATANQGSEATYESGFVIDKFPISRPNLTFSTLTVSNMSPEDSSIYLCSVTSRGPGANVLTFGAGSRLTVL.

The sample holds many counts of this clonotype. The chain is built from TRBV28 and TRBJ2-1, with D possibly TRBD2 on 6 matching bases. Trimming cost V 6 bases and J 13 bases, with 19 bases left between them. CDR3 length equals 13 residues. CDR1 is MDHEN, CDR2 SYDVKM, per germline. DNA for the CDR3: TGTGCCAGCAGCCGGAACTACGGGAGTATTCAGTTCTTC. Amino acids: CASSRNYGSIQFF.

In its sample, this clonotype was seen a few times. The rearrangement joins TRBV7-2 to TRBJ2-3; no definite D call. Trimming pared 5 bases from V and 0 bases from J, leaving 12 bases between. CDR3 length: 15 amino acids. From germline, CDR1 is SGHTA and CDR2 FQGNSA. The CDR3 sequence is CASSPDAPSTDTQYF. The CDR3 DNA sequence: TGTGCCAGCAGCCCCGACGCGCCTAGCACAGATACGCAGTATTTT. Full variable domain (missing parts from reference TRBV7-2 and TRBJ2-3): GAGVSQSPSNKVTEKGKDVELRCDPISGHTALYWYRQSLGQGLEFLIYFQGNSAPDKSGLPSDRFSAERTGGSVSTLTIQRTQQEDSAVYLCASSPDAPSTDTQYFGPGTRLTVL.

The chain has TRBV5-5 and TRBJ2-1, with 7 bases identical to TRBD2. CDR3 size: 15 residues. The germline V gene encodes CDR1 SGHKS and CDR2 YYEKEE (reference sequence). The ends lost 0 bases at V and 4 bases at J; junction bases unmatched: 4. The CDR3 loop is CASSLVTSRYNEQFF. CDR3 DNA: TGTGCCAGCAGCTTGGTGACTAGCAGATACAATGAGCAGTTCTTC.

This chain uses TRBV9 with TRBJ2-1, with D possibly TRBD2 on 6 matching bases. Trimming cost V 3 bases and J 0 bases, with 10 bases left between them. CDR3 length: 15 amino acids. Germline V gene data show CDR1 as SGDLS and CDR2 as YYNGEE. DNA for the CDR3: TGTGCCAGCAGCGGGAGGGCCACCTCCTACAATGAGCAGTTCTTC. Its protein is CASSGRATSYNEQFF.

The CDR3 nucleotides read TGTGCCAGCACCTATTTTGCCTCCAGTAGCAATCAGCCCCAGCATTTT. It encodes CASTYFASSSNQPQHF. The chain recombines TRBV28 with TRBJ1-5, with D hard to call. Germline V gene data show CDR1 as MDHEN and CDR2 as SYDVKM. The V gene lost 7 bases and the J gene lost 0 bases, with 16 bases spanning the gap. The length of the CDR3 is 16 residues.

This clonotype was found a few times. The chain links TRBV28 to TRBJ1-6, with 7 bases fitting TRBD1. Germline trimming cut 4 bases from V and 10 bases from J; bases unmatched to any gene: 10. The CDR3 has 15 amino acids. Germline V CDR1 and CDR2: MDHEN, SYDVKM. CDR3 protein: CASSSYRGSGSPLHF. The CDR3 DNA reads as TGTGCCAGCAGTTCCTACAGGGGAAGCGGATCACCCCTCCACTTT.

As regards this clonotype: Relative to the germline gene, one junction end is altered; a read error may explain this. The rearrangement uses TRBV10-3 and TRBJ2-1; possible D gene TRBD2, 5 bases. Germline-derived CDR1 and CDR2 are ENHRY and SYGVKD. The CDR3 runs 14 residues. The CDR3 DNA reads as TGTGTCATCAGAGGCCCAACTAGTTACAATGAGCAGTTCTTC. Translating it yields CVIRGPTSYNEQFF.

The chain links TRBV20-1 to TRBJ2-7, with D possibly TRBD1 on 6 matching bases. Per germline, CDR1 DFQATT and CDR2 SNEGSKA (reference sequence). CDR3 length: 14 amino acids. The germline V and J ends were trimmed by 5 bases and 4 bases, with 18 bases remaining between them. CDR3 amino acids: CSARKRRGAYEQYF. CDR3 nucleotide sequence: TGCAGTGCTCGAAAACGCAGGGGCGCATACGAGCAGTACTTC.

The chain joins TRBV7-8 to TRBJ2-7; D is unclear. Trimming took 2 bases from V and 7 from J, leaving 12 bases between them. Germline V lookup: CDR1 SGHVS, CDR2 FQNEAQ. The CDR3 extends over 13 amino acids. The DNA for the CDR3 is TGTGCCAGCAGCTTAAACCCTTTAGGAGAGCAGTACTTC. The encoded protein is CASSLNPLGEQYF.

This chain connects TRBV30 to TRBJ2-3, with TRBD2 as a possible D gene (5 bases). The CDR3 has 14 amino acids. Between the trimmed V and J ends, which lost 0 bases and 5 bases, there was a span of 12 bases. The germline CDR1 and CDR2 sequences are GTSNPN and SVGIG (reference sequence). As DNA, the CDR3 is TGTGCCTGGAGTGTACGATCCAGCGGAGATACGCAGTATTTT. Its protein is CAWSVRSSGDTQYF. Filled out from reference TRBV30 and TRBJ2-3, the complete variable domain reads SQTIHQWPATLVQPVGSPLSLECTVEGTSNPNLYWYRQAAGRGLQLLFYSVGIGQISSEVPQNLSASRPQDRQFILSSKKLLLSDSGFYLCAWSVRSSGDTQYFGPGTRLTVL.

The V gene is TRBV20-1, the J gene TRBJ1-2; D remains ambiguous. Germline-derived CDR1 and CDR2 are DFQATT and SNEGSKA (reference sequence). Trimming took 1 base from V and 5 from J, leaving 11 bases between them. This CDR3 is 13 amino acids long. The CDR3 DNA is TGCAGTGCTAGAGGGCAGCTTAATTATGGCTACACCTTC. Translation: CSARGQLNYGYTF.

This clonotype has only a few counts. The chain employs TRBV3-1 and TRBJ2-7, with TRBD1 matching 8 bases. Per the germline V gene, CDR1 is LGHDT and CDR2 is YNNKEL (reference sequence). CDR3 length: 16 residues. The ends lost 4 bases at V and 2 bases at J; junction bases unmatched: 10. The CDR3 region is CASSPRDRRATYEQYF. CDR3 coding DNA: TGTGCCAGCAGCCCTCGGGACAGGAGGGCCACCTACGAGCAGTACTTC.

The table lists this clonotype with a few counts. The chain recombines TRBV28 with TRBJ2-7; 9 nucleotides agree with TRBD1. The CDR3 consists of 15 residues. V shed 7 bases, J shed 2 bases, and the junction held 9 bases outside the gene matches. CDR1 and CDR2 from the germline V gene are MDHEN and SYDVKM. CDR3 in amino acids: CASTDGGTGTYEQYF. CDR3 bases: TGTGCCAGCACCGACGGAGGGACAGGGACCTACGAGCAGTACTTC.

The sample holds a few counts of this clonotype. The gene calls are TRBV20-1 and TRBJ2-1; D is possibly TRBD2 (6 bases). Germline CDR1 reads DFQATT; CDR2 reads SNEGSKA (reference sequence). V shed 5 bases and J shed 15 bases, with 14 bases lying between them. CDR3 length: 10 residues. CDR3 coding DNA: TGCAGTGCTGGCCGGGACTCCTTGTTCTTC. Encoded protein: CSAGRDSLFF.

This clonotype was picked up a small number of times. CDR3 loop: CASSSSTLNMKGSYEQYF. The CDR3 coding sequence is TGTGCCAGCAGCTCATCGACCCTAAACATGAAGGGTTCCTACGAGCAGTACTTC. The J gene is TRBJ2-7, the V gene TRBV25-1; D is uncertain. This CDR3 contains 18 residues. V was cut by 6 bases and J by 1 base, with 25 bases left in between. Germline CDR1 MGHDK, CDR2 SYGVNS.

The chain joins TRBV20-1 to TRBJ2-1; D gene ambiguous. The ends were cut back, 1 base at V and 9 bases at J, with 7 bases in the middle. The germline gives CDR1 DFQATT, CDR2 SNEGSKA (reference sequence). The CDR3 covers 11 residues. The CDR3 coding sequence is TGCAGTGCTAGAGGAGTGCCTGAGCAGTTCTTC. Encoded protein: CSARGVPEQFF.